The TCR beta chain under discussion was sequenced for a study of T cells in Graves' hyperthyroidism and ophthalmopathy. Study-wide background: Before treatment of any kind, peripheral blood was taken at initial diagnosis.

CDR1 and CDR2 from the germline V gene are LGHNA and YNFKEQ. The V gene end was trimmed by 0 bases and the J gene end by 3 bases; junction bases not matched to a gene: 7. The CDR3 length is 16 residues. Findings of the study overall: Most thyroid clonotypes that were expanded above 0.001 also turned up in blood.

Stable Graves' hyperthyroidism meant no ophthalmopathy progression within 18 months. Hyperthyroidism in the patients, aged 18 to 65, was newly diagnosed and under 2 months in duration. The source material, RNA transcripts, was used to amplify TCR beta CDR3 regions. The HTBI primer set drove a first-round RT-PCR of the TCR CDR3. TCRdb itself ran the multiplex PCR reads through MiXCR, one entry per CDR3 protein. Of hundreds of thousands of distinct CDR3 sequences listed, more than 11% were seen once; the top ten hold 20% to 25%. Comments on this clonotype: Its antigen is unidentified.

This chain uses TRBV4-2 with TRBJ2-7; 8 positions agree with TRBD2. The sample taken for sequencing was blood. The clonotype comes from a woman in her twenties or thirties with Graves' hyperthyroidism. CDR3 coding DNA: TGTGCCAGCAGCCAAGAGCCGGCGGGAGGAGGCTACGAGCAGTACTTC. As protein: CASSQEPAGGGYEQYF.